These 10 T cell receptor beta chains were all obtained from the same sample, sequenced in a study of T cell responses to AZD1222 COVID-19 vaccine. Libraries were prepared by immunoSEQ multiplex PCR; TCRdb keeps only in-frame clonotypes and omits some of them. Of 100,000 to 140,000 clones listed, around 93% were seen once; the top ten hold 8% to 9.5%. The sequences come from peripheral blood, collected 28 days after the second AZD1222 dose. All receptors derive from an adult who received the AZD1222 COVID-19 vaccine.

The genes are TRBV20-1 and TRBJ2-2; D is possibly TRBD2 (7 bases). V shed 3 bases and J shed 2 bases, with 10 bases lying between them. Germline V gene sequence: CDR1 DFQATT, CDR2 SNEGSKA (reference sequence). This CDR3 is built from 14 residues. Here the CDR3 reads CSASGGANTGELFF. The CDR3 nucleotides are TGCAGTGCTAGTGGGGGGGCCAACACCGGGGAGCTGTTTTTT.

The V and J genes are TRBV11-3 and TRBJ1-5; D is possibly TRBD1 (5 bases). The germline V gene encodes CDR1 SGHNT and CDR2 YENEEA. Deletions cut 1 base from V and 5 bases from J, with 15 bases between. The CDR3 runs 16 residues. This chain's CDR3 is CASSLGDRGVYQPQHF. Written as DNA, the CDR3 is TGTGCCAGCAGCTTAGGGGATAGGGGTGTTTATCAGCCCCAGCATTTT. Based on the CDR3 plus reference TRBV11-3 and TRBJ1-5, the full variable domain is EAGVVQSPRYKIIEKKQPVAFWCNPISGHNTLYWYLQNLGQGPELLIRYENEEAVDDSQLPKDRFSAERLKGVDSTLKIQPAELGDSAVYLCASSLGDRGVYQPQHFGDGTRLSIL.

The chain recombines TRBV9 with TRBJ1-2; D ambiguous. The CDR3 covers 13 residues. V lost 4 bases and J lost 4, with 11 bases in between. Germline CDR1 SGDLS, CDR2 YYNGEE. The DNA of the CDR3 is TGTGCCAGCAGCCAAAGCAGCACCTATGGCTACACCTTC. Translated: CASSQSSTYGYTF.

The chain recombines TRBV28 with TRBJ2-7; D unclear. CDR3 length equals 19 residues. Germline CDR1 and CDR2: MDHEN and SYDVKM. V lost 1 base and J lost 0, with 22 bases in between. The CDR3 protein is CASSLSSLNPLQSSYEQYF. In DNA, the CDR3 is TGTGCCAGCAGTTTATCGTCCTTAAACCCTCTCCAGAGCTCCTACGAGCAGTACTTC.

This rearrangement joins TRBV4-3 to TRBJ2-1, with TRBD1 as a possible D gene (7 bases). The CDR3 is 13 amino acids. V gave up 2 bases and J gave up 14 bases, with 16 bases separating them. Germline CDR1 is LGHNA and CDR2 is YSLEER. The CDR3 is CASSQRHQGGKFF. The CDR3 region has the DNA TGCGCCAGCAGCCAAAGACATCAGGGGGGAAAGTTCTTC.

The chain joins TRBV29-1 to TRBJ2-2, with D maybe TRBD1 (6 bases). Trimming took off 1 base at V and 0 bases at J, with 6 bases between the two ends. This CDR3 spans 14 amino acids. In germline, CDR1 is SQVTM, CDR2 ANQGSEA. DNA for the CDR3: TGCAGCGTTGAAGGGACAGCGAACACCGGGGAGCTGTTTTTT. Its translation is CSVEGTANTGELFF.

The chain recombines TRBV7-2 with TRBJ2-5, with D perhaps given as TRBD1 or TRBD2 (5 bases each). The CDR3 length is 15 residues. Trimming pared 1 base from V and 1 base from J, leaving 10 bases between. CDR1 is SGHTA, CDR2 FQGNSA, per germline. The CDR3 spells CASSLDRDRQETQYF. DNA of the CDR3: TGTGCCAGCAGCTTAGACCGGGACCGCCAAGAGACCCAGTACTTC. Full variable domain (remainder filled in from reference TRBV7-2 and TRBJ2-5): GAGVSQSPSNKVTEKGKDVELRCDPISGHTALYWYRQSLGQGLEFLIYFQGNSAPDKSGLPSDRFSAERTGGSVSTLTIQRTQQEDSAVYLCASSLDRDRQETQYFGPGTRLLVL.

The chain recombines TRBV6-1 with TRBJ2-7; 7 bases are shared with TRBD2. Germline CDR1 and CDR2: MNHNS and SASEGT. This CDR3 spans 15 amino acids. V was pared by 3 bases and J by 0 bases, with 5 bases of the junction left unmatched. This CDR3 reads CASSDAGTTSYEQYF. The DNA of the CDR3 is TGTGCCAGCAGTGACGCAGGGACTACCTCCTACGAGCAGTACTTC.

The rearrangement uses TRBV5-8 and TRBJ2-5; D is ambiguous. The germline gives CDR1 SGHTS, CDR2 YDEGEE. The CDR3 consists of 13 residues. The V end lost 0 bases, the J end lost 5 bases, and 8 bases lay between the germline ends. Here the CDR3 reads CASSLGLRETQYF. CDR3 DNA sequence: TGTGCCAGCAGCTTGGGCCTGCGGGAGACCCAGTACTTC.

This clone showed up just once. This chain uses TRBV29-1 with TRBJ2-7, with 13 nucleotides matching TRBD2. V dropped 5 bases and J dropped 6; count of bases not matched to a gene: 7. Germline CDR1 is SQVTM and CDR2 is ANQGSEA. The CDR3 extends over 14 amino acids. This CDR3 reads CSVSGLAGVSEQYF. The CDR3 DNA is TGCAGCGTTTCCGGACTAGCGGGAGTCAGCGAGCAGTACTTC.